These 2 T cell receptor beta chains originate from one sample sequenced in a study of T cell repertoires in cytomegalovirus infection. In TCRdb, the reads were re-called with MiXCR into one record per CDR3 protein. The table shows 550,000 to 700,000 distinct CDR3 sequences, with approximately 40% occurring only once. The antigens of these receptors remain unknown. Sequences were derived from cultured PBMCs, sampled from culture after CMV antigen stimulation. The receptors here all came from a human donor in good health (CMV status not recorded). Some clones in this sample may be carry-over from other donors' samples.

In this sample, this clonotype turned up a few times. The gene calls are TRBV11-2 and TRBJ2-1; 9 bases fit TRBD2. The ends lost 5 bases at V and 6 bases at J; junction bases unmatched: 17. From germline, CDR1 is SGHAT and CDR2 FQNNGV. CDR3 length equals 18 residues. In DNA, the CDR3 is TGTGCCAGCAGCCCCTTGGGTCTTGGGGCGGGGGGGCTCAATGAGCAGTTCTTC. It encodes CASSPLGLGAGGLNEQFF. The whole variable domain, remainder taken from reference TRBV11-2 and TRBJ2-1, is EAGVAQSPRYKIIEKRQSVAFWCNPISGHATLYWYQQILGQGPKLLIQFQNNGVVDDSQLPKDRFSAERLKGVDSTLKIQPAKLEDSAVYLCASSPLGLGAGGLNEQFFGPGTRLTVL.

The J gene is TRBJ2-7, the V gene TRBV20-1; D is tentatively TRBD1 or TRBD2 (5 bases each). CDR3 length: 11 residues. Trimming pared 5 bases from V and 6 bases from J, leaving 11 bases between. Germline V CDR1 and CDR2: DFQATT, SNEGSKA (reference sequence). The CDR3 sequence is CSASWGREQYF. In DNA form, the CDR3 reads TGCAGTGCTTCTTGGGGACGCGAGCAGTACTTC.